This T cell receptor (beta chain) was identified during a study of blood T cell repertoires in COVID-19. The CDR3 totals 15 residues. The germline CDR1 and CDR2 sequences are SGHVS and FQNEAQ. V trimming: 7 bases; J trimming: 2 bases; junction bases outside the gene matches: 7. Sequenced by immunoSEQ multiplex PCR; TCRdb stores in-frame clones only, minus some. The sample consists of roughly 280,000 clones, approximately 87% of them appearing once. Input material: peripheral blood. The chain has TRBV7-8 and TRBJ2-7, with 11 bases identical to TRBD2. This TCR came from a man between 60 and 75 years old who had recovered from COVID-19. DNA for the CDR3: TGTGCCAGCACCATAGGGACTAGCGGCACCTACGAGCAGTACTTC. Translation: CASTIGTSGTYEQYF. The whole variable domain, filled in from reference TRBV7-8 and TRBJ2-7, reads GAGVSQSPRYKVAKRGQDVALRCDPISGHVSLFWYQQALGQGPEFLTYFQNEAQLDKSGLPSDRFFAERPEGSVSTLKIQRTQQEDSAVYLCASTIGTSGTYEQYFGPGTRLTVT.